These 23 T cell receptor beta chains originate from one sample sequenced in a study of blood T cells in healthy people across ages. Sample-barcoded 5' priming and a J-beta primer mix drove a second PCR of 7 to 11 cycles. TCRdb re-called the 5' RACE reads with MiXCR, one entry per CDR3 protein. The repertoire holds roughly 1,500,000 distinct CDR3 sequences, about 35% seen once, with about 11% in the top ten. The sequenced sample consisted of blood. Receptor source: a woman aged 25 to 39 in good health.

The table lists this clonotype with a few counts. The V call is TRBV7-3, the J call TRBJ2-6; D possibly corresponds to TRBD2 (5 bases). The CDR3 extends over 18 amino acids. Trimming stripped 5 bases from V and 0 bases from J, with 17 bases between. From germline, CDR1 is SGHTA and CDR2 FQGTGA. The CDR3 DNA reads as TGTGCCAGCAGCCCTACTAGACCCCTAAACTCTGGGGCCAACGTCCTGACTTTC. This encodes CASSPTRPLNSGANVLTF.

This clonotype was seen at least ten times. V gene TRBV29-1 combines with J gene TRBJ2-3; D not resolved. The CDR3 is 12 residues long. V lost 2 bases, J lost 3 bases, and 6 bases lay in between. The germline CDR1 and CDR2 sequences are SQVTM and ANQGSEA. The CDR3 sequence: CSVESPTDTQYF. The CDR3, as DNA: TGCAGCGTTGAATCCCCGACAGATACGCAGTATTTT.

The chain has TRBV11-2 and TRBJ2-2; D is uncertain. Germline CDR1 and CDR2: SGHAT and FQNNGV. Trimming left V 5 bases short and J 6 bases short, with 10 bases between. The CDR3 loop spans 13 amino acids. CDR3 protein: CASSPSLAGELFF. As DNA, the CDR3 is TGTGCCAGCAGCCCATCTCTCGCCGGGGAGCTGTTTTTT.

This clonotype showed up just a few times. This sequence joins TRBV5-1 and TRBJ2-3, with TRBD2 identical over 13 bases. Germline-derived CDR1 and CDR2 are SGHRS and YFSETQ. Trimming removed 0 bases from V and 3 bases from J; junction bases left unmatched: 7. The CDR3 is 18 residues long. As DNA, the CDR3 is TGCGCCAGCAGCTTGGTTACTAGCGGGAGGGCCAGTACAGATACGCAGTATTTT. Its translation is CASSLVTSGRASTDTQYF.

This clonotype was picked up a small number of times. The rearrangement joins TRBV2 to TRBJ2-5; D gene uncertain. V shed 2 bases and J shed 5 bases, with 9 bases lying between them. This CDR3 has 13 residues. CDR1 is SNHLY, CDR2 FYNNEI, per germline. Written as DNA, the CDR3 is TGTGCCAGCAGTGAACTGGGAACGGAGACCCAGTACTTC. Its protein is CASSELGTETQYF. The full variable domain, with the rest looked up from reference TRBV2 and TRBJ2-5, is EPEVTQTPSHQVTQMGQEVILRCVPISNHLYFYWYRQILGQKVEFLVSFYNNEISEKSEIFDDQFSVERPDGSNFTLKIRSTKLEDSAMYFCASSELGTETQYFGPGTRLLVL.

The genes are TRBV7-9 and TRBJ2-7, with 8 bases fitting TRBD2. After removal of 8 bases from V and 2 bases from J, the junction contained 11 bases not matched to a gene. CDR1 is SEHNR, CDR2 FQNEAQ, per germline (reference sequence). The CDR3 has 15 amino acids. The CDR3 here is CASSGVASGPYEQYF. The CDR3 DNA is TGTGCCAGCTCGGGGGTGGCTAGCGGGCCCTACGAGCAGTACTTC.

There are a few counts of this clonotype. V gene TRBV20-1 combines with J gene TRBJ2-5, with TRBD1 matching over 9 bases. There are 11 residues in the CDR3. Unmatched junction bases numbered 2, after V lost 6 bases and J lost 6 bases. Germline CDR1 and CDR2: DFQATT and SNEGSKA (reference sequence). The CDR3 sequence is CSAGTGKTQYF. The CDR3 DNA follows: TGCAGTGCCGGGACAGGGAAGACCCAGTACTTC.

This chain links TRBV6-5 with TRBJ2-5; TRBD2 matches at 11 bases. Germline CDR1 MNHEY, CDR2 SVGAGI. V shed 6 bases and J 7 bases; nucleotides not matched to a gene: 7. The CDR3 spans 14 residues. The CDR3 DNA reads as TGTGCCAGCAGCCCCACTAGCGGGAGAGGGACCCAGTACTTC. Protein sequence: CASSPTSGRGTQYF.

This clonotype was counted a few times. The V gene is TRBV2, the J gene TRBJ2-2; no reliable D call. Per germline, CDR1 SNHLY and CDR2 FYNNEI. With 2 bases removed from V and 7 bases from J, the gap between germline ends came to 14 bases. The CDR3 runs to 15 residues. CDR3: CASSETAAPGGELFF. CDR3 DNA: TGTGCCAGCAGTGAAACGGCAGCTCCGGGCGGGGAGCTGTTTTTT.

This clonotype has more than one count but fewer than ten. The chain employs TRBV13 and TRBJ2-5, with 7 bases that match TRBD1. The J call may be incorrect, as the DNA end agrees better with TRBJ2-7. The CDR3 is 14 amino acids. CDR1 and CDR2 (germline): PRHDT, FYEKMQ (reference sequence). In nucleotides, the CDR3 is TGTGCCAGCAGCTCCACAGGGGATGACTACGAGCAGTACTTC. Amino acids: CASSSTGDDYEQYF.

There are a few counts of this clonotype. The V gene is TRBV7-2, the J gene TRBJ1-2, with a tentative D call TRBD1 (5 bases). Between the trimmed V and J ends, which lost 2 bases and 3 bases, there was a span of 16 bases. This CDR3 comprises 16 residues. Germline V lookup: CDR1 SGHTA, CDR2 FQGNSA. CDR3 loop: CASSLLRGLQYYGYTF. As DNA, the CDR3 is TGTGCCAGCAGCTTATTGCGGGGACTCCAGTACTATGGCTACACCTTC.

Only a few counts were recorded for this clonotype. The chain uses TRBV29-1 and TRBJ1-2; TRBD1 agrees at 8 bases. The CDR3 sequence is 14 residues long. Per the germline V gene, CDR1 is SQVTM and CDR2 is ANQGSEA. The J segment lost 0 bases and the V segment lost 6 bases, leaving 6 bases of the junction unmatched. The CDR3 sequence: CSVDWTGTNYGYTF. CDR3 DNA sequence: TGCAGCGTGGATTGGACAGGGACTAACTATGGCTACACCTTC.

This clonotype was seen a few times. This chain joins TRBV28 and TRBJ2-5; D might be TRBD2 (5 bases). V was pared by 3 bases and J by 0 bases, with 8 bases between. CDR1 is MDHEN, CDR2 SYDVKM, per germline. The CDR3 is made up of 14 amino acids. The CDR3: CASSFAEDQETQYF. In DNA, the CDR3 is TGTGCCAGCAGTTTTGCGGAGGACCAAGAGACCCAGTACTTC.

At least ten counts were recorded for this clonotype. The chain uses TRBV7-2 and TRBJ1-2; maybe TRBD1 (5 bases). Germline CDR1 reads SGHTA; CDR2 reads FQGNSA. The CDR3 is made up of 14 amino acids. With 2 bases removed from V and 3 bases from J, the gap between germline ends came to 10 bases. The CDR3 sequence is CASSLSPGYYGYTF. The CDR3 region has the DNA TGTGCCAGCAGCTTATCGCCAGGGTACTATGGCTACACCTTC.

The chain links TRBV29-1 to TRBJ2-5, with TRBD1 identical over 7 bases. J was trimmed by 0 bases and V by 3 bases; bases with no gene match: 13. Germline V gene sequence: CDR1 SQVTM, CDR2 ANQGSEA. The CDR3 runs to 17 residues. The chain's CDR3 is CSVEVHVGQLYQETQYF. The CDR3 nucleotides read TGCAGCGTTGAGGTGCACGTGGGACAGCTGTACCAAGAGACCCAGTACTTC.

This chain uses TRBV20-1 with TRBJ2-7, with D perhaps TRBD2 (6 bases). This CDR3 is 14 amino acids long. With 6 bases removed from V and 7 bases from J, the gap between germline ends came to 22 bases. Germline-derived CDR1 and CDR2 are DFQATT and SNEGSKA (reference sequence). The CDR3 sequence: CSAEQAGGTVEQYF. Written as DNA, the CDR3 is TGCAGTGCCGAACAGGCCGGCGGGACGGTTGAGCAGTACTTC.

This sequence joins TRBV4-2 and TRBJ1-2; 8 bases are shared with TRBD1. The CDR3 has 15 amino acids. The ends lost 0 bases at V and 4 bases at J; junction bases unmatched: 4. Germline CDR1 reads LGHNA; CDR2 reads YNFKEQ. The CDR3 reads CASSQDGTGSYGYTF. The CDR3, as DNA: TGTGCCAGCAGCCAAGACGGGACAGGTTCCTATGGCTACACCTTC.

This sequence joins TRBV27 and TRBJ2-1; D gene uncertain. The CDR3 totals 13 residues. The germline gives CDR1 MNHEY, CDR2 SMNVEV (reference sequence). V was trimmed by 3 bases and J by 7 bases, leaving 10 bases between them. CDR3 amino acids: CASSFAQWNEQFF. The DNA of the CDR3 is TGTGCCAGCAGTTTTGCCCAATGGAATGAGCAGTTCTTC.

This clonotype has just a few counts. The genes are TRBV27 and TRBJ2-7, with a tentative D call TRBD2 (6 bases). CDR3 size: 14 residues. CDR1 MNHEY and CDR2 SMNVEV come from the germline V gene (reference sequence). V lost 6 bases and J 2 bases, leaving 14 bases between the germline ends. The CDR3 reads CASRQAGLAYEQYF. The CDR3 bases are TGTGCCAGCAGGCAGGCGGGACTCGCCTACGAGCAGTACTTC.

The rearrangement joins TRBV10-3 to TRBJ1-5; 9 bases are shared with TRBD1. In germline, CDR1 is ENHRY, CDR2 SYGVKD. The CDR3 covers 14 residues. The junction had 4 bases not matched to a gene; V was cut back by 6 bases and J by 4 bases. The CDR3 DNA sequence: TGTGCCATCAGCGAACAGGGGGCAAATCAGCCCCAGCATTTT. Translated: CAISEQGANQPQHF.

The chain combines TRBV2 with TRBJ2-5; 8 bases map to TRBD2. Looked up from germline, CDR1 is SNHLY and CDR2 is FYNNEI. The V and J ends lost 11 bases and 3 bases, in that order; junction bases with no gene match: 8. This CDR3 spans 13 amino acids. The CDR3 nucleotides read TGTGCCGGGAGCCCGGGGGGGAAAGAGACCCAGTACTTC. This codes for CAGSPGGKETQYF.

This rearrangement joins TRBV11-2 to TRBJ2-6, with D possibly TRBD2 on 6 matching bases. The V gene lost 4 bases and the J gene lost 13 bases, with 14 bases spanning the gap. Per the germline V gene, CDR1 is SGHAT and CDR2 is FQNNGV. The CDR3 is 13 residues long. The CDR3 DNA sequence: TGTGCCAGCAGCTCTCCCTCACGGGGGGTCCTGACTTTC. It translates to CASSSPSRGVLTF.

The chain carries TRBV6-5 and TRBJ2-5, with 14 bases lining up with TRBD2. CDR3 length equals 18 residues. Germline-derived CDR1 and CDR2 are MNHEY and SVGAGI. V shed 5 bases and J 4 bases; nucleotides not matched to a gene: 12. The CDR3, as DNA: TGTGCCAGCAGTCTATTCGGACTAGCGGGAGGCCCCCGAGAGACCCAGTACTTC. Translated, it gives CASSLFGLAGGPRETQYF.